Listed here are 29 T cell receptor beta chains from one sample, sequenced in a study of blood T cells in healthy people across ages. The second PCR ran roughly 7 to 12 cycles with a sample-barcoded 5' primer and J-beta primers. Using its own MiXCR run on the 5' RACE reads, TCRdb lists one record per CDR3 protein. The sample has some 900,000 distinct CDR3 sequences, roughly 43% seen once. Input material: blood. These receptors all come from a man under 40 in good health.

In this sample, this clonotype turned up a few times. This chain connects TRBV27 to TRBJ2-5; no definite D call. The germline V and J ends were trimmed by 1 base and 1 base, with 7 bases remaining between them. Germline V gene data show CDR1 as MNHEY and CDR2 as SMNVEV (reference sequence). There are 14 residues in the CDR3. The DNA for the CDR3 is TGTGCCAGCAGTTTATTTCCCTTCCAAGAGACCCAGTACTTC. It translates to CASSLFPFQETQYF.

The CDR3 spells CASSEGGRIYEQYF. CDR3 DNA sequence: TGTGCCAGCAGTGAAGGGGGCAGAATCTACGAGCAGTACTTC. J is TRBJ2-7 and V is TRBV2; D perhaps matches TRBD1 (5 bases). Deletions cut 1 base from V and 3 bases from J, with 10 bases between. Germline loops: CDR1 SNHLY, CDR2 FYNNEI. The CDR3 has 14 amino acids. The variable domain in full, with the rest retrieved from reference TRBV2 and TRBJ2-7, is EPEVTQTPSHQVTQMGQEVILRCVPISNHLYFYWYRQILGQKVEFLVSFYNNEISEKSEIFDDQFSVERPDGSNFTLKIRSTKLEDSAMYFCASSEGGRIYEQYFGPGTRLTVT.

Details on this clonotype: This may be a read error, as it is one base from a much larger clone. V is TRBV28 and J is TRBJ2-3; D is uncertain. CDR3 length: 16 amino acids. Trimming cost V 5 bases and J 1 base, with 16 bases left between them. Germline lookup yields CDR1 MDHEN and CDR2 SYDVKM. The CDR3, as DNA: TGTGCCAGCAGTCCTCTGGCTGGTTTGGGCACAGATACGCAGTATTTT. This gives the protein CASSPLAGLGTDTQYF.

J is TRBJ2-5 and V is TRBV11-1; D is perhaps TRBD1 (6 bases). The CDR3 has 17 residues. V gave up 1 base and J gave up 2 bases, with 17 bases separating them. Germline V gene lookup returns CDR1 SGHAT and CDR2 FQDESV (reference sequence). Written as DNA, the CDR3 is TGTGCCAGCAGCTTAGGGACCGGGACATTCCAGCAAGAGACCCAGTACTTC. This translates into CASSLGTGTFQQETQYF.

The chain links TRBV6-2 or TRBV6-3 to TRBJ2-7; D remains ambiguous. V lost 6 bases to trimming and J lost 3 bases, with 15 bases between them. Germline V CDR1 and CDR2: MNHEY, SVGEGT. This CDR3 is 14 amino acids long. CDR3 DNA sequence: TGTGCCAGCAGCGATAGGACGGGCCACTACGAGCAGTACTTC. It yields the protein CASSDRTGHYEQYF.

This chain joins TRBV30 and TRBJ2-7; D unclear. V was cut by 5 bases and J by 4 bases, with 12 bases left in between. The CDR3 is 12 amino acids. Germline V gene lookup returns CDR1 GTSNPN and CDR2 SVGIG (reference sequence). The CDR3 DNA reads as TGTGCCTGGGAAACATCTTTTTACGAGCAGTACTTC. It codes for CAWETSFYEQYF. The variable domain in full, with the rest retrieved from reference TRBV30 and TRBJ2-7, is SQTIHQWPATLVQPVGSPLSLECTVEGTSNPNLYWYRQAAGRGLQLLFYSVGIGQISSEVPQNLSASRPQDRQFILSSKKLLLSDSGFYLCAWETSFYEQYFGPGTRLTVT.

In DNA, the CDR3 is TGTGCCAGCAGCGCGGGACTAGATAGCAATGAGCAGTTCTTC. The encoded protein is CASSAGLDSNEQFF. The V gene is TRBV11-1, the J gene TRBJ2-1; 8 bases map to TRBD2. V trimming: 5 bases; J trimming: 6 bases; junction bases outside the gene matches: 6. Looked up from germline, CDR1 is SGHAT and CDR2 is FQDESV (reference sequence). The CDR3 has 14 residues.

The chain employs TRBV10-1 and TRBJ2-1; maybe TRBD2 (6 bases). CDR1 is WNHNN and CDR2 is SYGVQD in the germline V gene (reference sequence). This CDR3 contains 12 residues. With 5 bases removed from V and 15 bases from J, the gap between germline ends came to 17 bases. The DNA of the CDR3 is TGCGCCAGCAGTCAGGGACTGGTACCAGGGTTCTTC. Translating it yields CASSQGLVPGFF.

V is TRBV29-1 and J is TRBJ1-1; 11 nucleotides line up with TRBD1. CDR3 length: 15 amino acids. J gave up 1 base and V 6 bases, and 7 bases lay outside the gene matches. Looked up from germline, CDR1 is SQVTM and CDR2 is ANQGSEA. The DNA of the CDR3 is TGCAGCGTGGCTAGGACAGGGGGCGGGAACACTGAAGCTTTCTTT. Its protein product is CSVARTGGGNTEAFF.

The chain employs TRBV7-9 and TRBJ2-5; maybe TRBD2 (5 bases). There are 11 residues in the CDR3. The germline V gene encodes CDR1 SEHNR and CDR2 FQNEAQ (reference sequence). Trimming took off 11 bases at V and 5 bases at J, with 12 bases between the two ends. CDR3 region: CAGLAEETQYF. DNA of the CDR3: TGTGCCGGGCTAGCTGAGGAGACCCAGTACTTC. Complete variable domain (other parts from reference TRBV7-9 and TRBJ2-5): DTGVSQNPRHKITKRGQNVTFRCDPISEHNRLYWYRQTLGQGPEFLTYFQNEAQLEKSRLLSDRFSAERPKGSFSTLEIQRTEQGDSAMYLCAGLAEETQYFGPGTRLLVL.

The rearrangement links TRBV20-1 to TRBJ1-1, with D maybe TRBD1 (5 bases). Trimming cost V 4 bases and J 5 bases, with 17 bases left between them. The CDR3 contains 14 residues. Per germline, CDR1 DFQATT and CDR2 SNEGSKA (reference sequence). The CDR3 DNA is TGCAGTGCTAAGTTAGGACACATGAGGACTGAAGCTTTCTTT. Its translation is CSAKLGHMRTEAFF.

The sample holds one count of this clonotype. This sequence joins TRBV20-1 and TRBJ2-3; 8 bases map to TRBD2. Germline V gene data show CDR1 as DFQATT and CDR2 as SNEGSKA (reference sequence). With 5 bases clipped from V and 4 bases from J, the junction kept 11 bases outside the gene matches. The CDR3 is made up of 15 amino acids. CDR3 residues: CSAVDLAGIADTQYF. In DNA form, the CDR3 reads TGCAGTGCTGTGGACTTAGCGGGGATCGCAGATACGCAGTATTTT.

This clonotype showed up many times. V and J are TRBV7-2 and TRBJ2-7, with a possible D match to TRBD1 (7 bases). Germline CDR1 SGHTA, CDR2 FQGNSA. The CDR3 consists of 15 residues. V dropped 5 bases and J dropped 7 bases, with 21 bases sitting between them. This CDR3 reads CASSMEGAGTSEQYF. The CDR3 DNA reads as TGTGCCAGCAGCATGGAGGGGGCAGGGACATCAGAGCAGTACTTC.

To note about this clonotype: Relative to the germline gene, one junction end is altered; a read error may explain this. The CDR3 DNA reads TGTGCCAGCAGTGACTCACAGGTCTCTGAAGCTTTCTTT. Its translation is CASSDSQVSEAFF. This sequence joins TRBV6-2 or TRBV6-3 and TRBJ1-1, with D tentatively TRBD1 (5 bases). CDR1 and CDR2 (germline): MNHEY, SVGEGT. The CDR3 consists of 13 residues.

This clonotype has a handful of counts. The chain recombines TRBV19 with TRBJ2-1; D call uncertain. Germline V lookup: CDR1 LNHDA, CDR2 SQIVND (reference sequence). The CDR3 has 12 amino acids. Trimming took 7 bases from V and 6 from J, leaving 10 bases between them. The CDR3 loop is CASNSVANEQFF. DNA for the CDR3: TGTGCCAGTAACTCTGTGGCCAATGAGCAGTTCTTC.

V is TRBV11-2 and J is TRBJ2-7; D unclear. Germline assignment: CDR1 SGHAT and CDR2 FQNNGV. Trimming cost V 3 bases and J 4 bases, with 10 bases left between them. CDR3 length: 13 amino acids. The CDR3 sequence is CASSFTFGYEQYF. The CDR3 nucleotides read TGTGCCAGCAGCTTCACTTTCGGGTACGAGCAGTACTTC.

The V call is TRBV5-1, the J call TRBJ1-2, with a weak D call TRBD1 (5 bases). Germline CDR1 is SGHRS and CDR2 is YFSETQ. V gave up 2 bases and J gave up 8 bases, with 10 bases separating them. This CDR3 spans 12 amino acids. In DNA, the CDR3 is TGCGCCAGCAGCTTTTCAGGGACGGGCTACACCTTC. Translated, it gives CASSFSGTGYTF.

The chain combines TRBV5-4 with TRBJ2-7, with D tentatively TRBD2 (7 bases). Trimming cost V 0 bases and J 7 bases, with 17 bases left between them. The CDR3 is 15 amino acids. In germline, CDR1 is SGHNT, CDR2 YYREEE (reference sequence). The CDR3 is CASSLDRDYYNEQYF. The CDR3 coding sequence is TGTGCCAGCAGCTTGGACAGGGACTACTACAATGAGCAGTACTTC. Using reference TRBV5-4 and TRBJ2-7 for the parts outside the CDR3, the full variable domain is ETGVTQSPTHLIKTRGQQVTLRCSSQSGHNTVSWYQQALGQGPQFIFQYYREEENGRGNFPPRFSGLQFPNYSSELNVNALELDDSALYLCASSLDRDYYNEQYFGPGTRLTVT.

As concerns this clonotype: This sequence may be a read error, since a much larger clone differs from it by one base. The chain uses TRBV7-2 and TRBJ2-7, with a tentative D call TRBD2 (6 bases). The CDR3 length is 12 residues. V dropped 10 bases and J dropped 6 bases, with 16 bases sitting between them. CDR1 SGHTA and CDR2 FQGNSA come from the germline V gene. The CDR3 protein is CANNLEGGEQYF. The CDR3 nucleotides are TGTGCCAACAATTTAGAGGGAGGCGAGCAGTACTTC.

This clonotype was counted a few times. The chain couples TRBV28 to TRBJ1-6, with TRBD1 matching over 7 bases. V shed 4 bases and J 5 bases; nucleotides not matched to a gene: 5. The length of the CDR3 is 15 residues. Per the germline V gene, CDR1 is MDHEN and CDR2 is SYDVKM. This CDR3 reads CASSSGDRDNSPLHF. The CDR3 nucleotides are TGTGCCAGCAGTTCCGGGGACAGAGATAATTCACCCCTCCACTTT. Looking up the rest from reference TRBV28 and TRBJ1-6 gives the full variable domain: DVKVTQSSRYLVKRTGEKVFLECVQDMDHENMFWYRQDPGLGLRLIYFSYDVKMKEKGDIPEGYSVSREKKERFSLILESASTNQTSMYLCASSSGDRDNSPLHFGNGTRLTVT.

The DNA for the CDR3 is TGTGCCACTAGAGGGACAATCTATGGCTACACCTTC. Translation gives CATRGTIYGYTF. This chain uses TRBV28 with TRBJ1-2, with a tentative D call TRBD1 (6 bases). This CDR3 is 12 amino acids long. Between the trimmed V and J ends, which lost 10 bases and 4 bases, there was a span of 13 bases. The germline V gene has CDR1 MDHEN and CDR2 SYDVKM.

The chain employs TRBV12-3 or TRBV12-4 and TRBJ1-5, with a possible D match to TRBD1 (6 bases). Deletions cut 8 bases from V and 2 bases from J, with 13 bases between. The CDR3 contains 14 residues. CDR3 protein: CASRTAAGNQPQHF. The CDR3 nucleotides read TGTGCCAGCCGGACAGCGGCGGGCAATCAGCCCCAGCATTTT.

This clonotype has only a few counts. The CDR3 protein is CASSWGLGCNEQYF. CDR3 coding DNA: TGCGCCAGCAGCTGGGGGCTGGGCTGCAATGAGCAGTACTTC. The gene calls are TRBV5-1 and TRBJ2-1, with a possible D match to TRBD1 (6 bases). TRBJ2-7 explains the end of the DNA better; the J call may be wrong. This CDR3 contains 14 residues. Germline V gene sequence: CDR1 SGHRS, CDR2 YFSETQ.

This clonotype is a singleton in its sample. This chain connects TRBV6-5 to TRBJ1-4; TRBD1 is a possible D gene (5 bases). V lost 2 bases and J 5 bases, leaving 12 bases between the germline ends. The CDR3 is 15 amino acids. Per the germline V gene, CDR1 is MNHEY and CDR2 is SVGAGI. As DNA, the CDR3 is TGTGCCAGCAGTTACGCTCCTGACAGCAATGAAAAACTGTTTTTT. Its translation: CASSYAPDSNEKLFF.

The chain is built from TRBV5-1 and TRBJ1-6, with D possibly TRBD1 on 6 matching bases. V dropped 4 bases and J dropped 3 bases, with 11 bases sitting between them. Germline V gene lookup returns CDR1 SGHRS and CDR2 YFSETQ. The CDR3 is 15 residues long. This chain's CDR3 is CASSVGQNYNSPLHF. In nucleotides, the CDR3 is TGCGCCAGCAGCGTTGGACAGAACTATAATTCACCCCTCCACTTT.

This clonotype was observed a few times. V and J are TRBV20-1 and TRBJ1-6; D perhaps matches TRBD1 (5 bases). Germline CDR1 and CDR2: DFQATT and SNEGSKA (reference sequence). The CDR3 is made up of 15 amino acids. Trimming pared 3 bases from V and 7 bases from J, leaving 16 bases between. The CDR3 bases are TGCAGTGCTAGCCGGCCAGGGATAGTAAATTCACCCCTCCACTTT. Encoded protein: CSASRPGIVNSPLHF.

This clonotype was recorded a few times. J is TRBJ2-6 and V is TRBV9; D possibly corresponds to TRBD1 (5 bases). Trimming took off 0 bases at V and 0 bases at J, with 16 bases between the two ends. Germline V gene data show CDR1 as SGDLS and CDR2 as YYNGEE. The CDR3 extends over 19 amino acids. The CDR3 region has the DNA TGTGCCAGCAGCGTAGTATCTACAGGCCGGGTCTCTGGGGCCAACGTCCTGACTTTC. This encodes CASSVVSTGRVSGANVLTF.

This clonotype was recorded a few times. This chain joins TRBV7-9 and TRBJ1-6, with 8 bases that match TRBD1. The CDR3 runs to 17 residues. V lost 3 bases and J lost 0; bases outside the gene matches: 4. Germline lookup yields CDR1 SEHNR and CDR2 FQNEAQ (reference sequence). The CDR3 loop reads CASSFGQGSSYNSPLHF. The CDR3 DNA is TGTGCCAGCAGCTTCGGACAGGGATCCTCCTATAATTCACCCCTCCACTTT.

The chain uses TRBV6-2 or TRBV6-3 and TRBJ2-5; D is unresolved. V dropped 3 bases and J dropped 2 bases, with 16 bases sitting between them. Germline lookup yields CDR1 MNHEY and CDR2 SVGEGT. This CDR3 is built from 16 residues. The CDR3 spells CASSYTTRRRQETQYF. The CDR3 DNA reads TGTGCCAGCAGTTATACCACCCGGAGAAGACAAGAGACCCAGTACTTC.